This T cell receptor beta chain was recorded in a study of PD-L1 blockade in urothelial cancer. At the level of the study: Samples taken from tumors held T cells that numbered approximately 1,400 at the median. Study-wide findings and caveats: Patients showing durable benefit displayed a greater abundance of tumor-infiltrating T lymphocytes.

V lost 6 bases and J 7 bases, leaving 15 bases between the germline ends. In germline, CDR1 is KGHSH, CDR2 LQKENI. This CDR3 has 13 residues. Remarks on this clone: Antigen: not known.

PCRs each included synthetic TCR analog templates spiked in. The method was immunoSEQ multiplex PCR; TCRdb's version includes in-frame clones alone and lacks a portion of them. The profile shows 35,000 or so clones, just over 35% of them singletons. This clonotype originated in a man between 60 and 75 years old with urothelial cancer. The rearrangement uses TRBV18 and TRBJ1-1; D is uncertain. Here the sequenced sample was tumor tissue, taken before atezolizumab (anti-PD-L1) treatment. Written as DNA, the CDR3 is TGTGCCAGCTCGCTTAGTATCTTGGATGAAGCTTTCTTT. Its translation is CASSLSILDEAFF.